This T cell receptor beta chain stems from a study of blood T cell repertoires in COVID-19. About the study: PBMCs, B-cell-depleted T cells, or T cells provided the cDNA or gDNA that made up the material.

Germline values: CDR1 LNHDA, CDR2 SQIVND (reference sequence). The CDR3 contains 14 residues. The V end was cut by 7 bases, the J end by 3 bases, with 13 bases between. Ages ranged from about 18 to 89 years, with residence in more than 20 US areas. A COVID-19 case had been met by exposed participants during the 2 weeks before study entry. Per the authors' pipeline: For nucleated cells, counts were estimated from reference gene primer amplification. Profiling relied on immunoSEQ multiplex PCR, and the TCRdb table lists in-frame clones only, not all of them. Clone size and V and J calls were adopted from that table, with D and trimming inferred from the DNA. The data show some 180,000 clones, with about 80% seen just once and around an eighth held by the top ten.

The chain has TRBV19 and TRBJ2-1, with TRBD1 as a possible D gene (6 bases). Material for sequencing was PBMCs or T cells enriched from blood (not recorded which). The TCR originated in a man in his 60s who had been exposed to COVID-19. The CDR3 region has the DNA TGTGCCAGTAACGCAGGGGTCGGCTACAATGAGCAGTTCTTC. Amino acid sequence: CASNAGVGYNEQFF.